A single sample gave rise to the 8 T cell receptor beta chains below, sequenced in a study of radiation and T cells in renal cell carcinoma. Stated time point: blood 2 weeks post-SBRT. The treatment here: 15 Gy SBRT to primary tumor, nephrectomy 4 weeks later. The protocol was immunoSEQ multiplex PCR, while the TCRdb copy is restricted to in-frame clones and leaves out a portion. Found here are about 150,000 clones, roughly 87% of them singletons; the top ten hold roughly 13%. Here the sequenced sample was blood, taken from a patient whose treatment included radiotherapy and nephrectomy. These receptors originate from a woman between 45 and 65 years old with renal cell carcinoma.

The chain recombines TRBV23-1 with TRBJ2-1; 8 nucleotides agree with TRBD1. TRBV23-1 is flagged as an ORF with uncertain function. The CDR3 runs to 15 residues. With 8 bases clipped from V and 2 bases from J, the junction kept 8 bases outside the gene matches. The CDR3 sequence is CASGQGIGAYNEQFF. CDR3 bases: TGCGCCAGCGGACAGGGAATTGGGGCCTACAATGAGCAGTTCTTC.

The chain employs TRBV10-1 and TRBJ2-1; 9 positions agree with TRBD2. Germline CDR1 is WNHNN and CDR2 is SYGVQD (reference sequence). The CDR3 runs 13 residues. V lost 11 bases to trimming and J lost 4 bases; unmatched junction nucleotides: 6. This CDR3 reads CAGAGGFYNEQFF. CDR3 coding DNA: TGCGCCGGAGCGGGGGGTTTTTACAATGAGCAGTTCTTC.

The V gene is TRBV4-1, the J gene TRBJ1-4; D perhaps matches TRBD1 (5 bases). Trimming shortened V by 0 bases and J by 7 bases, and 9 bases separated the two germline ends. The CDR3 consists of 14 residues. CDR1 and CDR2 from the germline V gene are MGHRA and YSYEKL. This CDR3 reads CASSQEGVGEKLFF. For the CDR3, the DNA is TGCGCCAGCAGCCAAGAGGGGGTGGGTGAAAAACTGTTTTTT.

The rearrangement uses TRBV4-3 and TRBJ2-1; TRBD2 is a possible D gene (6 bases). The V gene's germline CDR1 is LGHNA and CDR2 YSLEER. The CDR3 contains 15 residues. The V end lost 1 base, the J end lost 3 bases, and 10 bases lay between the germline ends. CDR3 coding DNA: TGCGCCAGCAGCCAAGGGGTAGCGGTCTACAATGAGCAGTTCTTC. Amino acids: CASSQGVAVYNEQFF.

The chain links TRBV4-1 to TRBJ2-1; TRBD2 agrees at 8 bases. The CDR3 is 15 amino acids. J was trimmed by 2 bases and V by 4 bases; bases with no gene match: 4. Germline V CDR1 and CDR2: MGHRA, YSYEKL. The CDR3 DNA sequence: TGCGCCAGCAGCCGAGCGGGGGTCACCTACAATGAGCAGTTCTTC. Translating it yields CASSRAGVTYNEQFF.

The CDR3, as DNA: TGTGCCTGGAGTGTACTAGAGCAAGCTTTCTTT. The encoded protein is CAWSVLEQAFF. The gene calls are TRBV30 and TRBJ1-1; D gene uncertain. The CDR3 is 11 residues long. Germline CDR1 is GTSNPN and CDR2 is SVGIG (reference sequence). The V and J ends lost 0 bases and 9 bases respectively, with 8 bases between them.

The chain joins TRBV18 to TRBJ1-1; 9 bases line up with TRBD1. CDR3 length: 17 amino acids. The V and J ends lost 6 bases and 6 bases, in that order; junction bases with no gene match: 17. Germline CDR1 and CDR2: KGHSH and LQKENI. DNA of the CDR3: TGTGCCAGCTCGCGACCGGGACAGGGAGGGGGTAAGTCTGAAGCTTTCTTT. Protein sequence: CASSRPGQGGGKSEAFF.

This clone has a single count. This chain connects TRBV19 to TRBJ1-2; D gene ambiguous. CDR3 length equals 15 residues. Germline loops: CDR1 LNHDA, CDR2 SQIVND (reference sequence). Trimming took off 1 base at V and 0 bases at J, with 9 bases between the two ends. The CDR3 DNA follows: TGTGCCAGTAGTATAGTTCCAGCTACTAACTATGGCTACACCTTC. Protein: CASSIVPATNYGYTF.